This TCR beta chain was recorded in a study of tumor-infiltrating T cells and Merkel cell polyomavirus (dated by TCRdb to 2016 to 2017). Context from the whole study: In Merkel cell carcinoma patients, the study investigated CD8+ T cells specific for the Merkel cell polyomavirus KLL epitope. Most whole-tumor samples were roughly 25-micron curls cut from formalin-fixed, paraffin-embedded tissue blocks. Patients presented at varying disease stages and were followed for a median of around 2.7 years, with a range of 1. In the whole study, one tumor sample was a frozen nodal tumor digest, and another tumor sample was a flash-frozen core biopsy of a metastasis. TRB sequencing covered KLL-tetramer-sorted cells from blood or tumor-infiltrating lymphocytes in approximately 14 samples, plus 12 matched whole-tumor samples. Varied, non-standardized therapies, including chemotherapy, radiation and immunotherapies, were received by the patients.

Broad study findings and their caveats: Significantly improved MCC-specific survival was associated with a higher intratumoral fraction of KLL-specific T cells (roughly 1.8-18% versus about 0-0.15%). A greater number of unique KLL-specific clonotypes in tumors (roughly 5-120 vs 0-3) was associated with a significant advantage in MCC-specific survival (P = 0.0051). The study examined just one viral epitope, so T cells targeting other Merkel cell polyomavirus epitopes were not captured. One limitation of the study is the small sample size (n of about eleven patients). KLL-specific TRB repertoires proved diverse and largely private: among several hundred unique sequences, only one clonotype was public, and two patients shared that clonotype.

All patients' tumors stained robustly positive for Merkel cell polyomavirus Large T antigen by immunohistochemistry. Twelve Merkel cell carcinoma patients were included, each with robust KLL-tetramer+ populations (above 0.04% of CD8+ T cells) in blood and/or cultured TIL. Every patient was Caucasian, and patient ages ranged from roughly 50 to 77 years, with a median of approximately 64 years. Lymph node tumors were analyzed for patients with unknown primaries who presented with nodal disease, or when insufficient primary tissue was available. Libraries were constructed by the immunoSEQ multiplex PCR assay. Genomic DNA extraction, TRB sequencing and normalization were carried out by Adaptive Biotechnologies (Seattle, WA). Turning to the authors' computational methods: Clonality was calculated as one minus the Shannon entropy of productive TRB sequences, normalized by log2 of unique productive sequences. To identify KLL-specific clonotypes in tumors, TCRbeta CDR3 amino acid sequences were matched against the sequences from the tetramer-sorted sample of each patient. This immuneACCESS table, as held by TCRdb, lists in-frame sequences with V and J called but not all clones. Of the missing ones, under half trace to an unresolved V gene in checked studies; the others have no known cause. The V and J calls and clone size were taken over from that table, and D and trimming were inferred from the DNA. The sample yields some 25,000 clones; 87% were counted once. Of the sample, around 2.8% falls within the top ten clones.

The germline V gene sets CDR1 to SGHDN and CDR2 to FVKESK. The CDR3, from cysteine to phenylalanine, totals 14 residues. Kept here is only the CDR3 DNA, which spans 42 bases and is read in frame from base 1. With regard to this clone: Its specific antigen is unknown. An end of the junction does not agree with germline; a read error may underlie this.

The sequenced material came from lymph node tissue. Recombination connected TRBV14 to TRBJ1-2; the D region possibly corresponds to TRBD1 (6 bases align). The sequence was obtained from a middle-aged man with Merkel cell carcinoma. The CDR3 loop reads CASSQAVGRTDKEF. The DNA is as follows: TGTGCCAGCAGCCAAGCAGTAGGGCGGACAGATAAGGAATTC. Reference TRBV14 and TRBJ1-2 proteins supply the regions before and after the CDR3; the full variable domain is: EAGVTQFPSHSVIEKGQTVTLRCDPISGHDNLYWYRRVMGKEIKFLLHFVKESKQDESGMPNNRFLAERTGGTYSTLKVQPAELEDSGVYFCASSQAVGRTDKEFGSGTRLTVV.